Below are 6 T cell receptor beta chains sequenced from a single sample in a study of blood T cell repertoires in COVID-19. The table came from immunoSEQ multiplex PCR; TCRdb's copy has only in-frame clones and leaves some out. This repertoire shows hundreds of thousands of clones, more than 70% found once; its top ten account for about 7.8%. Sequencing used peripheral blood. These receptors all come from a woman between 45 and 60 years old who had recovered from COVID-19.

This rearrangement joins TRBV7-2 to TRBJ2-3; 10 bases match TRBD2. V was pared by 1 base and J by 8 bases, with 12 bases of the junction left unmatched. The CDR3 has 17 amino acids. Germline V gene lookup returns CDR1 SGHTA and CDR2 FQGNSA. The CDR3 loop reads CASSLVWSSGGLFTQYF. For the CDR3, the DNA is TGTGCCAGCAGCTTAGTTTGGTCTAGCGGGGGCCTTTTTACGCAGTATTTT. Variable domain in full (rest from reference TRBV7-2 and TRBJ2-3): GAGVSQSPSNKVTEKGKDVELRCDPISGHTALYWYRQSLGQGLEFLIYFQGNSAPDKSGLPSDRFSAERTGGSVSTLTIQRTQQEDSAVYLCASSLVWSSGGLFTQYFGPGTRLTVL.

The gene calls are TRBV12-3 or TRBV12-4 and TRBJ2-1, with TRBD2 matching over 9 bases. The junction had 6 bases not matched to a gene; V was cut back by 5 bases and J by 10 bases. The CDR3 contains 13 residues. The DNA for the CDR3 is TGTGCCAGCAGTGCAGTAGCGGGAGTGGAGCAGTTCTTC. This gives the protein CASSAVAGVEQFF.

This chain uses TRBV19 with TRBJ2-3; D call uncertain. Germline V gene data show CDR1 as LNHDA and CDR2 as SQIVND (reference sequence). This CDR3 has 12 residues. Trimming pared 4 bases from V and 5 bases from J, leaving 7 bases between. The CDR3 nucleotides are TGTGCCAGTAGTACAGCTAGAGATACGCAGTATTTT. Translating it yields CASSTARDTQYF.

The CDR3 spells CASSRTGVGGGPGYEQFF. The CDR3 DNA sequence: TGTGCCAGCTCAAGGACAGGGGTAGGGGGAGGCCCCGGCTATGAGCAGTTCTTC. The chain is built from TRBV18 and TRBJ2-1, with TRBD1 identical over 9 bases. This CDR3 is 18 amino acids long. Germline-derived CDR1 and CDR2 are KGHSH and LQKENI. Germline trimming cut 5 bases from V and 8 bases from J; bases unmatched to any gene: 19.

The chain combines TRBV7-2 with TRBJ2-5; D possibly corresponds to TRBD1 (6 bases). The CDR3 sequence is 15 residues long. Germline lookup yields CDR1 SGHTA and CDR2 FQGNSA. The V gene lost 5 bases and the J gene lost 4 bases, with 17 bases spanning the gap. The CDR3 protein is CASSRDRLSRETQYF. CDR3 sequence (DNA): TGTGCCAGCAGCAGAGACAGGCTCTCTCGAGAGACCCAGTACTTC.

This clone was seen just once. The V gene is TRBV6-5, the J gene TRBJ2-3; possible D gene TRBD1, 5 bases. This CDR3 contains 15 residues. Trimming pared 5 bases from V and 4 bases from J, leaving 16 bases between. CDR1 MNHEY and CDR2 SVGAGI come from the germline V gene. CDR3 DNA: TGTGCCAGCAGTCAGGACGGTAAAGGGGCAGATACGCAGTATTTT. As protein: CASSQDGKGADTQYF.